This TCR beta chain is drawn from a study of immune evolution from preneoplasia to lung adenocarcinoma. TCRdb's copy holds only in-frame clones and misses some; the assay was immunoSEQ multiplex PCR. The data show about 4,000 clones, with about 85% seen just once and approximately 5% held by the top ten. This receptor was taken from a donor older than 65 with lung adenocarcinoma. The sequenced sample was FFPE minimally invasive lung adenocarcinoma tissue.

The CDR3: CASNTGGAVWSNQPQHF. DNA for the CDR3: TGTGCCAGCAACACAGGGGGGGCCGTCTGGAGCAATCAGCCCCAGCATTTT. The chain uses TRBV7-4 and TRBJ1-5; 8 bases are shared with TRBD1. Per germline, CDR1 SGHVT and CDR2 SQSDAQ. V lost 7 bases, J lost 1 base, and 12 bases stayed unmatched. This CDR3 comprises 17 residues.